This T cell receptor beta chain was captured in a study of shared clonotypes between healthy human individuals. CDR3 length equals 15 residues. Trimming removed 5 bases from V and 2 bases from J; junction bases left unmatched: 3. Germline loops: CDR1 SGHAT, CDR2 FQNNGV. This table comes from immunoSEQ multiplex PCR, and its TCRdb copy is limited to in-frame clones, with some not included. Here the sample spans around 440,000 clones, 70% to 80% being singletons. The specimen was PBMCs. The clonotype originates from a woman aged 40 to 49 in good health. Some clones in this sample may be carry-over from other donors' samples. The chain is built from TRBV11-2 and TRBJ2-7, with 13 bases fitting TRBD2. DNA for the CDR3: TGTGCCAGCAGCGCAGGACTAGCGGGGGCCTACGAGCAGTACTTC. Protein: CASSAGLAGAYEQYF. The full variable domain, its missing parts supplied by reference TRBV11-2 and TRBJ2-7, is EAGVAQSPRYKIIEKRQSVAFWCNPISGHATLYWYQQILGQGPKLLIQFQNNGVVDDSQLPKDRFSAERLKGVDSTLKIQPAKLEDSAVYLCASSAGLAGAYEQYFGPGTRLTVT.